A single sample is the source of the 7 T cell receptor beta chains below, sequenced in a study of human thymus T cells. Some clones are missing from TCRdb's copy, which holds only in-frame ones; the method was immunoSEQ multiplex PCR. In the table there are some 40,000 clones, 85% to 95% of which are singletons. Material for sequencing was blood. The source of these receptors is a boy younger than two with a congenital heart defect but otherwise immunologically healthy.

The genes are TRBV4-1 and TRBJ2-7; D is perhaps TRBD2 (6 bases). V gave up 1 base and J gave up 2 bases, with 6 bases separating them. This CDR3 spans 13 amino acids. Germline assignment: CDR1 MGHRA and CDR2 YSYEKL. The CDR3 is CASSQGLAYEQYF. In DNA form, the CDR3 reads TGCGCCAGCAGCCAAGGACTAGCCTACGAGCAGTACTTC.

The rearrangement uses TRBV11-3 and TRBJ2-1; 16 bases match TRBD2. Trimming removed 4 bases from V and 4 bases from J; junction bases left unmatched: 10. The CDR3 contains 19 residues. The germline V gene has CDR1 SGHNT and CDR2 YENEEA. The CDR3 coding sequence is TGTGCCAGCAGCTCTCCGGGACTAGCGGGGGGGGATAAATACAATGAGCAGTTCTTC. This encodes CASSSPGLAGGDKYNEQFF.

The chain carries TRBV29-1 and TRBJ2-7, with 9 bases matching TRBD1. The V segment lost 4 bases and the J segment 6 bases; nucleotides outside the gene matches: 1. CDR3 length: 11 amino acids. Germline values: CDR1 SQVTM, CDR2 ANQGSEA. The CDR3 coding sequence is TGCAGCGTTGCGACAGGGGGCGAGCAGTACTTC. Protein sequence: CSVATGGEQYF.

The V call is TRBV5-6, the J call TRBJ2-3; D is undetermined. This CDR3 spans 15 amino acids. Trimming removed 5 bases at V and 4 bases at J, with 17 bases between. Germline V CDR1 and CDR2: SGHDT, YYEEEE. The CDR3 bases are TGTGCCAGCAGTGGATGGTCCCCTGGCGCAGATACGCAGTATTTT. Protein product: CASSGWSPGADTQYF. Full variable domain (missing parts from reference TRBV5-6 and TRBJ2-3): DAGVTQSPTHLIKTRGQQVTLRCSPKSGHDTVSWYQQALGQGPQFIFQYYEEEERQRGNFPDRFSGHQFPNYSSELNVNALLLGDSALYLCASSGWSPGADTQYFGPGTRLTVL.

This chain uses TRBV30 with TRBJ1-2; TRBD1 matches 7 bases. V was clipped by 0 bases and J by 3 bases; unmatched bases: 10. CDR1 and CDR2 from the germline V gene are GTSNPN and SVGIG (reference sequence). This CDR3 is 16 amino acids long. The CDR3 DNA reads TGTGCCTGGAGTGTAGGAACAGGGGCATGGGACTATGGCTACACCTTC. Protein product: CAWSVGTGAWDYGYTF.

Comment on this clone: Other nucleotide sequences from this sample produce the same CDR3. The V call is TRBV5-1, the J call TRBJ2-3; no firm D call. V lost 3 bases to trimming and J lost 6 bases, with 11 bases between them. CDR1 is SGHRS and CDR2 is YFSETQ in the germline V gene. This CDR3 comprises 13 residues. CDR3 bases: TGCGCCAGCAGCTCCACCGGTGGTGATACGCAGTATTTT. The encoded protein is CASSSTGGDTQYF.

The V and J genes are TRBV5-1 and TRBJ1-2; D is perhaps TRBD1 (5 bases). This CDR3 is 16 amino acids long. Germline CDR1 and CDR2: SGHRS and YFSETQ. Trimming removed 4 bases from V and 4 bases from J, with 20 bases in between. CDR3 coding DNA: TGCGCCAGCAGCCCACAAGCCCGGGGCCCACTCTATGGCTACACCTTC. Protein product: CASSPQARGPLYGYTF. Full variable domain (outside the CDR3, taken from reference TRBV5-1 and TRBJ1-2): KAGVTQTPRYLIKTRGQQVTLSCSPISGHRSVSWYQQTPGQGLQFLFEYFSETQRNKGNFPGRFSGRQFSNSRSEMNVSTLELGDSALYLCASSPQARGPLYGYTFGSGTRLTVV.